Each of the 32 T cell receptor beta chains below was sequenced from the same sample in a study of cytomegalovirus exposure and HLA in healthy donors. PCR used 60 Vbeta primers and 13 Jbeta primers. Using immunoSEQ multiplex PCR, the repertoire was profiled, and TCRdb retains in-frame clones only, with some absent. This repertoire comprises roughly 120,000 clones; its ten largest clones make up 6.5% to 7%. Source material: PBMCs. These receptors were collected from a man in his forties in good health and CMV-seropositive.

The J gene is TRBJ2-1, the V gene TRBV7-6; 7 bases match TRBD2. Looked up from germline, CDR1 is SGHVS and CDR2 is FNYEAQ. There are 16 residues in the CDR3. The J segment lost 0 bases and the V segment lost 2 bases, leaving 4 bases of the junction unmatched. The CDR3 bases are TGTGCCAGCAGCTTATTTGCGGGAGACTCCTACAATGAGCAGTTCTTC. It is translated as CASSLFAGDSYNEQFF.

The chain has TRBV27 and TRBJ2-6; 12 nucleotides line up with TRBD2. The V gene's germline CDR1 is MNHEY and CDR2 SMNVEV (reference sequence). This CDR3 has 21 amino acids. Losses at the gene ends were 3 bases for V and 3 bases for J; bases not matched to a gene: 15. CDR3 amino acids: CASSFRNLAGGPGDGANVLTF. CDR3 in DNA: TGTGCCAGCAGTTTTCGGAACCTAGCGGGAGGGCCTGGGGATGGGGCCAACGTCCTGACTTTC.

This chain joins TRBV14 and TRBJ1-2; 12 positions agree with TRBD1. Trimming removed 1 base from V and 8 bases from J; junction bases left unmatched: 5. CDR3 size: 15 residues. Looked up from germline, CDR1 is SGHDN and CDR2 is FVKESK. CDR3 protein: CASSQVGTGGLGYTF. In DNA form, the CDR3 reads TGTGCCAGCAGCCAAGTCGGGACAGGGGGCTTAGGCTACACCTTC.

The chain links TRBV7-9 to TRBJ2-3, with D perhaps matching TRBD1 (5 bases). From germline, CDR1 is SEHNR and CDR2 FQNEAQ (reference sequence). The CDR3 extends over 15 amino acids. V gave up 2 bases and J gave up 6 bases, with 15 bases separating them. Written as DNA, the CDR3 is TGTGCCAGCAGCTTACCCCTGGGGCCGAGGGATACGCAGTATTTT. This sequence encodes CASSLPLGPRDTQYF.

This chain uses TRBV4-3 with TRBJ2-1; tentatively, D is TRBD2 (5 bases). Per germline, CDR1 LGHNA and CDR2 YSLEER. V dropped 0 bases and J dropped 4 bases, with 7 bases sitting between them. This CDR3 region has 14 residues. Written as DNA, the CDR3 is TGCGCCAGCAGCCAAGACGGCGGGTACAATGAGCAGTTCTTC. This gives the protein CASSQDGGYNEQFF.

V and J are TRBV28 and TRBJ1-5; TRBD1 matches at 7 bases. CDR3 length: 14 residues. Per the germline V gene, CDR1 is MDHEN and CDR2 is SYDVKM. V shed 5 bases, J shed 7 bases, and the junction held 8 bases outside the gene matches. The CDR3 sequence is CASSPDRVGQPQHF. The CDR3 DNA reads TGTGCCAGCAGTCCTGACAGGGTCGGGCAGCCCCAGCATTTT.

The rearrangement links TRBV2 to TRBJ2-6, with no clear D. This CDR3 spans 15 amino acids. V was trimmed by 7 bases and J by 2 bases, leaving 12 bases between them. Germline V lookup: CDR1 SNHLY, CDR2 FYNNEI. CDR3 DNA sequence: TGTGCCAGCACGAGTGTTACGACTGGGGCCAACGTCCTGACTTTC. It specifies CASTSVTTGANVLTF.

The chain has TRBV28 and TRBJ2-1; 7 nucleotides agree with TRBD2. The junction had 13 bases not matched to a gene; V was cut back by 11 bases and J by 6 bases. CDR3 length: 14 residues. The germline V gene has CDR1 MDHEN and CDR2 SYDVKM. CDR3 loop: CAGGGGGRGNEQFF. For the CDR3, the DNA is TGTGCCGGGGGGGGTGGCGGGAGAGGCAATGAGCAGTTCTTC.

The chain combines TRBV7-3 with TRBJ2-3, with D maybe TRBD1 (6 bases). This CDR3 contains 16 residues. The germline V gene encodes CDR1 SGHTA and CDR2 FQGTGA. V shed 3 bases and J shed 2 bases, with 15 bases lying between them. The CDR3 DNA reads TGTGCCAGCAGCTTGGGACCCAGGGGCTTCACAGATACGCAGTATTTT. Encoded protein: CASSLGPRGFTDTQYF.

The chain links TRBV19 to TRBJ2-5, with TRBD2 identical over 7 bases. Germline V CDR1 and CDR2: LNHDA, SQIVND (reference sequence). The CDR3 contains 13 residues. The ends lost 9 bases at V and 3 bases at J; junction bases unmatched: 7. DNA of the CDR3: TGTGCCAGCCGCTCTAGCGGTGAAGAGACCCAGTACTTC. Protein sequence: CASRSSGEETQYF.

This chain joins TRBV7-9 and TRBJ2-7, with D perhaps matching TRBD2 (5 bases). The CDR3 is 13 residues long. V was pared by 3 bases and J by 5 bases, with 11 bases between. Per germline, CDR1 SEHNR and CDR2 FQNEAQ (reference sequence). The CDR3 sequence: CASSFTSPHEQYF. Here the CDR3 DNA reads TGTGCCAGCAGCTTTACTAGTCCCCACGAGCAGTACTTC.

The chain links TRBV30 to TRBJ2-4; D not resolved. The CDR3 has 12 amino acids. The germline V gene has CDR1 GTSNPN and CDR2 SVGIG (reference sequence). The ends were cut back, 7 bases at V and 1 base at J, with 8 bases in the middle. CDR3 coding DNA: TGTGCCTCGGCGGTGGCCAAAAACATTCAGTACTTC. Residues: CASAVAKNIQYF.

V usage is TRBV21-1 and J usage is TRBJ2-7; the table assigns TRBD1, which was not confirmed against the DNA. TRBV21-1 is flagged as a pseudogene. The CDR3 is 15 residues long. The CDR3 nucleotides read TGTGCCAGCAGCAAGGCCGGGACAGACTCCTACGAGCAGTACTTC. Translating gives CASSKAGTDSYEQYF.

The CDR3 here is CASSRGNTNWAEQFF. CDR3 nucleotide sequence: TGTGCCAGCAGTCGAGGGAACACCAACTGGGCCGAGCAGTTCTTC. The chain joins TRBV27 to TRBJ2-1, with TRBD2 as a possible D gene (5 bases). The CDR3 length is 15 residues. Looked up from germline, CDR1 is MNHEY and CDR2 is SMNVEV (reference sequence). V was shortened by 5 bases and J by 10 bases, with 21 bases between the two germline ends.

The V gene is TRBV28, the J gene TRBJ2-5; the D gene is possibly TRBD2 (5 bases). The CDR3 length is 14 residues. Germline CDR1 MDHEN, CDR2 SYDVKM. With 3 bases removed from V and 5 bases from J, the gap between germline ends came to 13 bases. Here the CDR3 DNA reads TGTGCCAGCAGTTTTGTTGGGAGTGTGGAGACCCAGTACTTC. Protein sequence: CASSFVGSVETQYF.

This rearrangement joins TRBV7-2 to TRBJ2-3; 7 bases match TRBD2. Trimming cost V 0 bases and J 0 bases; bases outside gene matches: 0. CDR1 is SGHTA and CDR2 is FQGNSA in the germline V gene. The CDR3 is 15 residues long. DNA of the CDR3: TGTGCCAGCAGCTTAGCGGGAGGGAGCACAGATACGCAGTATTTT. This sequence encodes CASSLAGGSTDTQYF.

The V call is TRBV29-1, the J call TRBJ2-5; a possible D gene is TRBD2 (6 bases). The CDR3 extends over 14 amino acids. V lost 5 bases, J lost 4 bases, and 17 bases lay in between. Germline assignment: CDR1 SQVTM and CDR2 ANQGSEA. The CDR3 loop reads CSVTGVTGVETQYF. In nucleotides, the CDR3 is TGCAGCGTTACGGGGGTGACCGGGGTAGAGACCCAGTACTTC.

The V gene is TRBV4-3, the J gene TRBJ2-1; no clear D gene. Trimming stripped 1 base from V and 6 bases from J, with 13 bases between. There are 15 residues in the CDR3. Germline assignment: CDR1 LGHNA and CDR2 YSLEER. CDR3 residues: CASSQVPRSTNEQFF. For the CDR3, the DNA is TGCGCCAGCAGCCAAGTCCCACGGAGTACCAATGAGCAGTTCTTC.

V gene TRBV18 combines with J gene TRBJ2-3, with no clear D. Germline V gene data show CDR1 as KGHSH and CDR2 as LQKENI. Trimming shortened V by 4 bases and J by 3 bases, and 8 bases separated the two germline ends. This CDR3 is 13 amino acids long. The CDR3 is CASSQRRTDTQYF. The CDR3 coding sequence is TGTGCCAGCTCACAAAGGCGGACAGATACGCAGTATTTT. Using reference TRBV18 and TRBJ2-3 for the parts outside the CDR3, the full variable domain is NAGVMQNPRHLVRRRGQEARLRCSPMKGHSHVYWYRQLPEEGLKFMVYLQKENIIDESGMPKERFSAEFPKEGPSILRIQQVVRGDSAAYFCASSQRRTDTQYFGPGTRLTVL.

The rearrangement links TRBV5-4 to TRBJ2-1; D may be TRBD2 (5 bases). Trimming shortened V by 4 bases and J by 1 base, and 18 bases separated the two germline ends. The CDR3 length is 17 residues. From germline, CDR1 is SGHNT and CDR2 YYREEE (reference sequence). The CDR3 spells CASSLLRSSESYNEQFF. The CDR3 nucleotides are TGTGCCAGCAGCCTGCTCCGGAGTAGCGAGTCCTACAATGAGCAGTTCTTC.

J is TRBJ1-1 and V is TRBV7-2, with a weak D call TRBD1 (6 bases). Per germline, CDR1 SGHTA and CDR2 FQGNSA. This CDR3 has 15 amino acids. V was pared by 4 bases and J by 6 bases, with 18 bases between. CDR3 DNA sequence: TGTGCCAGCAGCTACTATCCACAGGGTATTCCTGAAGCTTTCTTT. Its translation: CASSYYPQGIPEAFF.

V and J are TRBV2 and TRBJ2-7; TRBD1 is a possible D gene (5 bases). Germline V gene lookup returns CDR1 SNHLY and CDR2 FYNNEI. V lost 6 bases to trimming and J lost 0 bases, with 15 bases between them. This CDR3 is 15 amino acids long. CDR3 nucleotides: TGTGCCAGCAGGATATGGACATCGACCTCCTACGAGCAGTACTTC. It translates to CASRIWTSTSYEQYF.

This chain uses TRBV19 with TRBJ2-1; TRBD1 is a possible D gene (5 bases). Germline V gene data show CDR1 as LNHDA and CDR2 as SQIVND (reference sequence). The V and J ends lost 6 bases and 9 bases respectively, with 15 bases between them. The CDR3 loop spans 13 amino acids. The CDR3 sequence is CASRWTSRGEQFF. For the CDR3, the DNA is TGTGCCAGTAGATGGACAAGCCGCGGTGAGCAGTTCTTC.

The V and J genes are TRBV9 and TRBJ2-7; possibly TRBD2 for D (6 bases). The CDR3 sequence is 15 residues long. The ends were cut back, 0 bases at V and 4 bases at J, with 14 bases in the middle. The germline V gene encodes CDR1 SGDLS and CDR2 YYNGEE. As DNA, the CDR3 is TGTGCCAGCAGCGTAGGAGGAGGGAACCTTTACGAGCAGTACTTC. Amino acid sequence: CASSVGGGNLYEQYF.

The chain joins TRBV10-3 to TRBJ2-3; the D gene is possibly TRBD2 (6 bases). V was cut by 7 bases and J by 3 bases, with 17 bases left in between. Germline assignment: CDR1 ENHRY and CDR2 SYGVKD. CDR3 length equals 15 residues. CDR3 residues: CAINLALGGTDTQYF. For the CDR3, the DNA is TGTGCCATCAACCTAGCCCTCGGGGGAACAGATACGCAGTATTTT.

This chain uses TRBV5-1 with TRBJ2-3, with a tentative D call TRBD1 (6 bases). Germline V lookup: CDR1 SGHRS, CDR2 YFSETQ. The V end lost 0 bases, the J end lost 4 bases, and 12 bases lay between the germline ends. This CDR3 has 15 amino acids. CDR3: CASSLGQGRADTQYF. As DNA, the CDR3 is TGCGCCAGCAGCTTGGGGCAGGGGCGGGCAGATACGCAGTATTTT.

This chain joins TRBV9 and TRBJ2-3, with TRBD2 matching 12 bases. Trimming removed 0 bases from V and 5 bases from J; junction bases left unmatched: 7. Germline values: CDR1 SGDLS, CDR2 YYNGEE. The CDR3 loop spans 17 amino acids. The CDR3: CASSVAPSGRAGDTQYF. The DNA of the CDR3 is TGTGCCAGCAGCGTAGCCCCTAGCGGGAGGGCCGGAGATACGCAGTATTTT.

The V call is TRBV29-1, the J call TRBJ2-5; D unresolved. This CDR3 comprises 12 residues. In germline, CDR1 is SQVTM, CDR2 ANQGSEA. V was cut by 5 bases and J by 5 bases, with 12 bases left in between. The chain's CDR3 is CSVRARTETQYF. The CDR3 region has the DNA TGCAGCGTTAGAGCTAGAACGGAGACCCAGTACTTC.

The chain combines TRBV7-8 with TRBJ2-1, with D maybe TRBD1 (6 bases). The germline V and J ends were trimmed by 5 bases and 9 bases, with 17 bases remaining between them. Per germline, CDR1 SGHVS and CDR2 FQNEAQ. The CDR3 loop spans 14 amino acids. CDR3 region: CASSPWTDMGEQFF. The CDR3 DNA follows: TGTGCCAGCAGCCCATGGACAGACATGGGTGAGCAGTTCTTC.

This chain uses TRBV5-6 with TRBJ2-2; D is uncertain. CDR3 length: 16 amino acids. Germline values: CDR1 SGHDT, CDR2 YYEEEE. The V end was cut by 1 base, the J end by 0 bases, with 10 bases between. The CDR3 coding sequence is TGTGCCAGCAGCTTGCGTATCGTTGCGAACACCGGGGAGCTGTTTTTT. Protein sequence: CASSLRIVANTGELFF.

The chain uses TRBV18 and TRBJ2-7, with 7 bases fitting TRBD1. After removal of 3 bases from V and 3 bases from J, the junction contained 8 bases not matched to a gene. Germline loops: CDR1 KGHSH, CDR2 LQKENI. There are 15 residues in the CDR3. CDR3 in amino acids: CASSPRDRSNYEQYF. The CDR3 coding sequence is TGTGCCAGCTCACCCCGGGACAGATCTAACTACGAGCAGTACTTC.

The chain employs TRBV4-1 and TRBJ2-7; tentatively, D is TRBD1 (6 bases). From germline, CDR1 is MGHRA and CDR2 YSYEKL. This CDR3 has 15 amino acids. V was shortened by 1 base and J by 0 bases, with 10 bases between the two germline ends. This CDR3 is CASSQGDTSSYEQYF. CDR3 coding DNA: TGCGCCAGCAGCCAAGGGGACACCAGCTCCTACGAGCAGTACTTC.